Shown below are 22 T cell receptor beta chains from a single sample sequenced in a study of blood T cell repertoires in COVID-19. Using immunoSEQ multiplex PCR, the repertoire was profiled, and TCRdb retains in-frame clones only, with some absent. Here the sample spans some 350,000 clones, 85% to 90% being singletons. The specimen was peripheral blood. The source is a human donor in a cohort sampled during active COVID-19.

The J gene is TRBJ2-1, the V gene TRBV10-3, with D unresolved. The CDR3 has 13 amino acids. In germline, CDR1 is ENHRY, CDR2 SYGVKD. Trimming removed 7 bases from V and 0 bases from J, with 7 bases in between. CDR3 residues: CAINSGSYNEQFF. The CDR3 DNA is TGTGCCATCAACAGTGGCTCCTACAATGAGCAGTTCTTC.

The V gene is TRBV7-9, the J gene TRBJ1-2; D unresolved. The CDR3 totals 12 residues. CDR1 is SEHNR and CDR2 is FQNEAQ in the germline V gene (reference sequence). Trimming removed 2 bases at V and 8 bases at J, with 9 bases between. The CDR3 reads CASSLYGEGYTF. The DNA for the CDR3 is TGTGCCAGCAGCTTATACGGGGAGGGCTACACCTTC.

There are a few counts of this clone. The CDR3 loop is CASSQGDSYEQYF. CDR3 sequence (DNA): TGTGCCAGCAGCCAGGGGGACAGCTACGAGCAGTACTTC. The rearrangement uses TRBV3-1 (or the pseudogene TRBV3-2) and TRBJ2-7, with TRBD1 identical over 7 bases. The germline gives CDR1 LGHDT, CDR2 YNNKEL (reference sequence). The CDR3 is 13 residues long. With V trimmed by 3 bases and J by 3 bases, 2 bases remained unmatched.

The V call is TRBV9, the J call TRBJ2-3, with 9 bases that match TRBD1. The junction had 3 bases not matched to a gene; V was cut back by 2 bases and J by 2 bases. The CDR3 runs 15 residues. Germline assignment: CDR1 SGDLS and CDR2 YYNGEE. This CDR3 is CASSVRDRDTDTQYF. CDR3 in DNA: TGTGCCAGCAGCGTCCGGGACAGGGACACAGATACGCAGTATTTT.

The V call is TRBV5-1, the J call TRBJ2-7; TRBD1 agrees at 9 bases. The CDR3 is made up of 14 amino acids. Germline CDR1 SGHRS, CDR2 YFSETQ. With 5 bases clipped from V and 5 bases from J, the junction kept 8 bases outside the gene matches. For the CDR3, the DNA is TGCGCCAGCAGACTTGGACAGGGGACCAACGAGCAGTACTTC. Its translation: CASRLGQGTNEQYF.

In this sample, this clone turned up once. The chain uses TRBV11-2 and TRBJ2-3; 11 bases map to TRBD2. V shed 7 bases, J shed 1 base, and the junction held 1 base outside the gene matches. Germline V gives CDR1 SGHAT, CDR2 FQNNGV. The CDR3 has 14 residues. CDR3 DNA sequence: TGTGCCAGCACACTAGCGGGGGGCACAGATACGCAGTATTTT. The encoded protein is CASTLAGGTDTQYF.

The chain employs TRBV9 and TRBJ2-1; 7 nucleotides line up with TRBD2. Germline V lookup: CDR1 SGDLS, CDR2 YYNGEE. The J segment lost 0 bases and the V segment lost 1 base, leaving 1 base of the junction unmatched. The CDR3 is made up of 15 amino acids. CDR3: CASSVSGDSYNEQFF. Written as DNA, the CDR3 is TGTGCCAGCAGCGTAAGCGGGGACTCCTACAATGAGCAGTTCTTC.

The chain employs TRBV19 and TRBJ2-3, with D possibly TRBD2 on 5 matching bases. The CDR3 runs 16 residues. Trimming left V 9 bases short and J 4 bases short, with 23 bases between. CDR1 and CDR2 (germline): LNHDA, SQIVND (reference sequence). As DNA, the CDR3 is TGTGCCAGCAATTCTTACCGGGATCAGGCCTCAGATACGCAGTATTTT. Encoded protein: CASNSYRDQASDTQYF.

The chain employs TRBV15 and TRBJ2-2; the match to TRBD1 covers 12 bases. The CDR3 covers 17 residues. Germline CDR1 LNHNV, CDR2 YYDKDF (reference sequence). V dropped 0 bases and J dropped 5; count of bases not matched to a gene: 4. The CDR3 DNA is TGTGCCACCAGCAGAGATCGGGGACAGGGGGCAACCGGGGAGCTGTTTTTT. This encodes CATSRDRGQGATGELFF.

This chain joins TRBV11-2 and TRBJ1-4; D ambiguous. This CDR3 contains 16 residues. Trimming pared 2 bases from V and 7 bases from J, leaving 17 bases between. The germline V gene has CDR1 SGHAT and CDR2 FQNNGV. CDR3: CASSLRARPAGEKLFF. CDR3 sequence (DNA): TGTGCCAGCAGCTTAAGGGCGCGACCGGCGGGTGAAAAACTGTTTTTT. The entire variable domain, with the rest obtained from reference TRBV11-2 and TRBJ1-4, is as follows: EAGVAQSPRYKIIEKRQSVAFWCNPISGHATLYWYQQILGQGPKLLIQFQNNGVVDDSQLPKDRFSAERLKGVDSTLKIQPAKLEDSAVYLCASSLRARPAGEKLFFGSGTQLSVL.

With regard to this clone: Other DNA sequences in this specimen translate into the identical CDR3. The chain joins TRBV3-1 (or the pseudogene TRBV3-2) to TRBJ1-4; D is ambiguous. Germline V gene data show CDR1 as LGHDT and CDR2 as YNNKEL (reference sequence). Trimming took off 3 bases at V and 2 bases at J, with 7 bases between the two ends. This CDR3 comprises 14 residues. The CDR3 region is CASSHEATNEKLFF. The DNA for the CDR3 is TGTGCCAGCAGCCATGAAGCGACTAATGAAAAACTGTTTTTT.

The chain combines TRBV3-1 (or the pseudogene TRBV3-2) with TRBJ2-5, with 12 bases matching TRBD1. V dropped 4 bases and J dropped 5; count of bases not matched to a gene: 5. The CDR3 length is 15 residues. Germline lookup yields CDR1 LGHDT and CDR2 YNNKEL (reference sequence). CDR3 loop: CASSPGQGAGETQYF. The DNA for the CDR3 is TGTGCCAGCAGCCCGGGACAGGGGGCAGGGGAGACCCAGTACTTC.

The chain links TRBV24-1 to TRBJ2-5, with 7 bases aligning to TRBD1. J gave up 1 base and V 4 bases, and 14 bases lay outside the gene matches. Germline V lookup: CDR1 KGHDR, CDR2 SFDVKD. The CDR3 totals 18 residues. DNA for the CDR3: TGTGCCACCAGTGACCCGGGACAGACCGAATCCTTCCAAGAGACCCAGTACTTC. Its protein product is CATSDPGQTESFQETQYF.

The chain links TRBV6-5 to TRBJ1-5; possibly TRBD1 for D (5 bases). The CDR3 is 15 residues long. Looked up from germline, CDR1 is MNHEY and CDR2 is SVGAGI. V gave up 0 bases and J gave up 2 bases, with 8 bases separating them. CDR3 nucleotide sequence: TGTGCCAGCAGTTACTCCGGGGGAGGCAATCAGCCCCAGCATTTT. This translates into CASSYSGGGNQPQHF.

The V and J genes are TRBV30 and TRBJ1-4, with 8 positions matching TRBD1. Germline CDR1 and CDR2: GTSNPN and SVGIG (reference sequence). This CDR3 has 15 residues. The V and J ends lost 1 base and 3 bases, in that order; junction bases with no gene match: 4. This CDR3 is CAWSDDRGANEKLFF. DNA for the CDR3: TGTGCCTGGAGTGATGACAGGGGTGCTAATGAAAAACTGTTTTTT.

V is TRBV11-2 and J is TRBJ2-1; D is ambiguous. CDR1 and CDR2 (germline): SGHAT, FQNNGV. V lost 3 bases and J lost 0, with 9 bases in between. The CDR3 consists of 15 residues. CDR3 amino acids: CASSFSYSSYNEQFF. The CDR3 region has the DNA TGTGCCAGCAGCTTCTCTTATAGCTCCTACAATGAGCAGTTCTTC.

This chain links TRBV4-1 with TRBJ1-6, with D perhaps matching TRBD1 (5 bases). Germline V gene lookup returns CDR1 MGHRA and CDR2 YSYEKL. There are 16 residues in the CDR3. V was cut by 0 bases and J by 6 bases, with 12 bases left in between. This CDR3 reads CASSQDGAGINSPLHF. The CDR3 bases are TGCGCCAGCAGCCAAGATGGGGCAGGTATTAATTCACCCCTCCACTTT.

This chain joins TRBV24-1 and TRBJ2-1; no definite D call. Germline CDR1 and CDR2: KGHDR and SFDVKD. The CDR3 spans 12 residues. V gave up 6 bases and J gave up 4 bases, with 6 bases separating them. The CDR3 spells CATSYSYNEQFF. CDR3 nucleotides: TGTGCCACCAGTTACTCGTACAATGAGCAGTTCTTC.

The chain links TRBV6-5 to TRBJ1-6; TRBD1 matches at 9 bases. The germline V gene has CDR1 MNHEY and CDR2 SVGAGI. V shed 0 bases, J shed 5 bases, and the junction held 2 bases outside the gene matches. This CDR3 spans 16 amino acids. This CDR3 is CASSYSDRGNNSPLHF. In DNA form, the CDR3 reads TGTGCCAGCAGTTACTCGGACAGGGGAAATAATTCACCCCTCCACTTT.

The J gene is TRBJ2-7, the V gene TRBV3-1 (or the pseudogene TRBV3-2); D possibly corresponds to TRBD1 (6 bases). Germline CDR1 reads LGHDT; CDR2 reads YNNKEL (reference sequence). With 0 bases removed from V and 6 bases from J, the gap between germline ends came to 18 bases. This CDR3 is 16 amino acids long. This chain's CDR3 is CASSQDLNWGQVEQYF. CDR3 bases: TGTGCCAGCAGCCAAGATTTAAATTGGGGGCAGGTCGAGCAGTACTTC.

CDR3 amino acids: CASSSPGGEKLFF. CDR3 nucleotides: TGTGCCAGCAGTTCCCCTGGCGGTGAAAAACTGTTTTTT. V gene TRBV27 combines with J gene TRBJ1-4; D not resolved. V was cut by 4 bases and J by 7 bases, with 10 bases left in between. The CDR3 is made up of 13 amino acids. Germline V gives CDR1 MNHEY, CDR2 SMNVEV (reference sequence).

This chain joins TRBV14 and TRBJ2-7; the match to TRBD1 covers 11 bases. Germline-derived CDR1 and CDR2 are SGHDN and FVKESK. The CDR3 runs 15 residues. V shed 3 bases and J 0 bases; nucleotides not matched to a gene: 1. The CDR3 protein is CASSHGQGASYEQYF. DNA of the CDR3: TGTGCCAGCAGCCATGGACAGGGGGCCTCCTACGAGCAGTACTTC.